This passage covers 31 T cell receptor beta chains from one sample sequenced in a study of radiation and T cells in renal cell carcinoma. The repertoire was sequenced with immunoSEQ multiplex PCR; TCRdb's copy has only in-frame clones and lacks some. The sample includes under 35,000 clones, roughly 80% of them seen just once. The time point was: blood 4 weeks post-SBRT, at nephrectomy. The treatment is: 15 Gy SBRT to primary tumor, nephrectomy 4 weeks later. Sequenced material: blood, taken from a patient whose treatment included radiotherapy and nephrectomy. Receptors were obtained from a man in his sixties with renal cell carcinoma.

The rearrangement links TRBV2 to TRBJ2-1, with 10 positions matching TRBD2. Trimming removed 3 bases from V and 6 bases from J; junction bases left unmatched: 5. Germline-derived CDR1 and CDR2 are SNHLY and FYNNEI. The CDR3 spans 15 residues. The CDR3 loop is CASSERLAGANEQFF. In DNA, the CDR3 is TGTGCCAGCAGTGAGCGGCTAGCGGGAGCCAATGAGCAGTTCTTC.

This sequence joins TRBV18 and TRBJ2-1; 9 nucleotides line up with TRBD2. There are 15 residues in the CDR3. Germline assignment: CDR1 KGHSH and CDR2 LQKENI. V shed 3 bases and J 3 bases; nucleotides not matched to a gene: 3. This CDR3 is CASSPGLADYNEQFF. In DNA form, the CDR3 reads TGTGCCAGCTCACCGGGACTAGCAGACTACAATGAGCAGTTCTTC.

J is TRBJ1-1 and V is TRBV10-3, with TRBD1 identical over 7 bases. The trim removed 2 bases at V and 1 base at J, leaving 1 base unmatched. The CDR3 length is 14 residues. Germline V gene sequence: CDR1 ENHRY, CDR2 SYGVKD. The CDR3 nucleotides are TGTGCCATCAGTGAGGCAGGGGGGAACACTGAAGCTTTCTTT. Translation gives CAISEAGGNTEAFF.

The V call is TRBV19, the J call TRBJ2-1; tentative D call: TRBD2 (6 bases). The CDR3 contains 14 residues. Germline V gene lookup returns CDR1 LNHDA and CDR2 SQIVND (reference sequence). Deletions cut 1 base from V and 8 bases from J, with 12 bases between. CDR3 nucleotides: TGTGCCAGTAGTATAGGGGCGGGGTGGGATGAGCAGTTCTTC. It encodes CASSIGAGWDEQFF.

The chain uses TRBV19 and TRBJ1-2, with D possibly matching TRBD1 (5 bases). Germline V gives CDR1 LNHDA, CDR2 SQIVND (reference sequence). Trimming removed 3 bases from V and 6 bases from J, with 11 bases in between. This CDR3 contains 13 residues. Here the CDR3 DNA reads TGTGCCAGTAGTATCTGGGGGTCGGATGGCTACACCTTC. It encodes CASSIWGSDGYTF.

The chain couples TRBV19 to TRBJ2-3, with 7 bases aligning to TRBD2. Germline assignment: CDR1 LNHDA and CDR2 SQIVND (reference sequence). This CDR3 comprises 14 residues. V shed 3 bases, J shed 1 base, and the junction held 1 base outside the gene matches. CDR3 in DNA: TGTGCCAGTAGTATTGGGGGGGGCACAGATACGCAGTATTTT. Its translation is CASSIGGGTDTQYF.

The V and J genes are TRBV28 and TRBJ2-2; 8 bases map to TRBD1. The CDR3 is 15 amino acids. The J segment lost 0 bases and the V segment lost 6 bases, leaving 3 bases of the junction unmatched. Germline lookup yields CDR1 MDHEN and CDR2 SYDVKM. The CDR3 nucleotides are TGTGCCAGCAGCCGACAGGGGACGAACACCGGGGAGCTGTTTTTT. Translated: CASSRQGTNTGELFF.

V and J are TRBV30 and TRBJ2-2, with 7 positions matching TRBD2. V lost 1 base and J lost 5; bases outside the gene matches: 10. Germline V lookup: CDR1 GTSNPN, CDR2 SVGIG (reference sequence). The CDR3 extends over 16 amino acids. CDR3 coding DNA: TGTGCCTGGAGTGGGCGGGGGACTGTTCGGACCGGGGAGCTGTTTTTT. Translated, it gives CAWSGRGTVRTGELFF.

The chain recombines TRBV6-6 with TRBJ2-2; D remains ambiguous. The V end was cut by 3 bases, the J end by 4 bases, with 9 bases between. Per the germline V gene, CDR1 is MNHNY and CDR2 is SVGAGI (reference sequence). CDR3 size: 14 residues. CDR3 coding DNA: TGTGCCAGCAGTTATGTTATGGGCACCGGGGAGCTGTTTTTT. It codes for CASSYVMGTGELFF.

This CDR3 reads CASSVEEGSAEAFF. The CDR3 bases are TGTGCCAGCAGTGTCGAGGAGGGGTCCGCTGAAGCTTTCTTT. The chain recombines TRBV6-4 with TRBJ1-1, with a possible D match to TRBD1 (5 bases). The CDR3 consists of 14 residues. The ends were cut back, 4 bases at V and 6 bases at J, with 15 bases in the middle. Germline CDR1 reads MRHNA; CDR2 reads SNTAGT.

CDR3 DNA sequence: TGTGCCAGCAGCCCGCTCGGGGGTAACTATGGCTACACCTTC. Its translation: CASSPLGGNYGYTF. The gene calls are TRBV5-6 and TRBJ1-2; maybe TRBD1 (5 bases). The CDR3 has 14 residues. V dropped 4 bases and J dropped 1 base, with 11 bases sitting between them. Germline V gene data show CDR1 as SGHDT and CDR2 as YYEEEE.

The chain has TRBV5-1 and TRBJ2-5, with D perhaps TRBD1 (5 bases). The ends were cut back, 6 bases at V and 1 base at J, with 10 bases in the middle. This CDR3 is built from 13 residues. CDR1 is SGHRS and CDR2 is YFSETQ in the germline V gene. The CDR3 bases are TGCGCCAGCAAAAGGCAGGGCCAAGAGACCCAGTACTTC. Translation: CASKRQGQETQYF. Variable domain in full (rest from reference TRBV5-1 and TRBJ2-5): KAGVTQTPRYLIKTRGQQVTLSCSPISGHRSVSWYQQTPGQGLQFLFEYFSETQRNKGNFPGRFSGRQFSNSRSEMNVSTLELGDSALYLCASKRQGQETQYFGPGTRLLVL.

CDR3: CASSPRTGIRGEQYF. The CDR3 DNA reads TGCGCCAGCAGCCCAAGGACAGGGATAAGGGGCGAGCAGTACTTC. The chain has TRBV4-1 and TRBJ2-7; 8 positions match TRBD1. With 4 bases clipped from V and 6 bases from J, the junction kept 11 bases outside the gene matches. Germline CDR1 is MGHRA and CDR2 is YSYEKL. This CDR3 contains 15 residues.

The CDR3 bases are TGTGCCAGCAGCTTGGACAGGAACACCGGGGAGCTGTTTTTT. It codes for CASSLDRNTGELFF. The chain recombines TRBV7-9 with TRBJ2-2; weak D call: TRBD1 (6 bases). The length of the CDR3 is 14 residues. Germline loops: CDR1 SEHNR, CDR2 FQNEAQ (reference sequence). Trimming removed 3 bases at V and 1 base at J, with 6 bases between. Looking up the rest from reference TRBV7-9 and TRBJ2-2 gives the full variable domain: DTGVSQNPRHKITKRGQNVTFRCDPISEHNRLYWYRQTLGQGPEFLTYFQNEAQLEKSRLLSDRFSAERPKGSFSTLEIQRTEQGDSAMYLCASSLDRNTGELFFGEGSRLTVL.

The J gene is TRBJ1-1, the V gene TRBV30, with D possibly being TRBD1 (5 bases). The germline CDR1 and CDR2 sequences are GTSNPN and SVGIG (reference sequence). The length of the CDR3 is 13 residues. The germline V and J ends were trimmed by 1 base and 5 bases, with 11 bases remaining between them. CDR3: CAWSAGLGTEAFF. CDR3 nucleotides: TGTGCCTGGAGTGCAGGGCTGGGGACTGAAGCTTTCTTT.

The chain couples TRBV15 to TRBJ2-1; 11 nucleotides line up with TRBD2. The CDR3 contains 16 residues. The germline CDR1 and CDR2 sequences are LNHNV and YYDKDF (reference sequence). Trimming removed 0 bases from V and 5 bases from J; junction bases left unmatched: 3. The CDR3 region has the DNA TGTGCCACCAGCAGAGATTGGACTAGCGGGCACAATGAGCAGTTCTTC. Translated: CATSRDWTSGHNEQFF.

The rearrangement links TRBV19 to TRBJ2-5; a weak D match, TRBD1 (6 bases). Trimming pared 3 bases from V and 4 bases from J, leaving 9 bases between. Germline CDR1 reads LNHDA; CDR2 reads SQIVND (reference sequence). The CDR3 sequence is 13 residues long. The CDR3 reads CASSMTGGETQYF. The CDR3 DNA sequence: TGTGCCAGTAGTATGACAGGTGGAGAGACCCAGTACTTC.

The gene calls are TRBV7-2 and TRBJ2-7, with D perhaps TRBD2 (6 bases). The CDR3 runs 15 residues. V lost 1 base and J 0 bases, leaving 10 bases between the germline ends. Germline V CDR1 and CDR2: SGHTA, FQGNSA. CDR3 loop: CASSLGGLGSYEQYF. The CDR3 bases are TGTGCCAGCAGCTTAGGGGGACTCGGCTCCTACGAGCAGTACTTC.

J is TRBJ2-1 and V is TRBV5-3; TRBD2 agrees at 14 bases. TRBV5-3 is an ORF, with its function uncertain. This CDR3 is 20 amino acids long. Germline trimming cut 2 bases from V and 8 bases from J; bases unmatched to any gene: 18. CDR3: CARSFYLPRTSGRLADEQFF. CDR3 DNA: TGTGCCAGAAGCTTTTATCTCCCACGGACTAGCGGGAGGCTAGCGGATGAGCAGTTCTTC.

V usage is TRBV9 and J usage is TRBJ1-2, with no clear D. The CDR3 spans 14 residues. V was shortened by 2 bases and J by 4 bases, with 12 bases between the two germline ends. Germline CDR1 SGDLS, CDR2 YYNGEE. The CDR3 protein is CASSVPGRSYGYTF. The CDR3 region has the DNA TGTGCCAGCAGCGTGCCTGGACGGAGCTATGGCTACACCTTC.

V and J are TRBV6-6 and TRBJ1-2, with D maybe TRBD1 (6 bases). The V end was cut by 6 bases, the J end by 0 bases, with 11 bases between. From germline, CDR1 is MNHNY and CDR2 SVGAGI (reference sequence). The CDR3 length is 14 residues. CDR3 DNA: TGTGCCAGCAGATCCGGACAGTCTAACTATGGCTACACCTTC. Translated, it gives CASRSGQSNYGYTF.

This chain uses TRBV7-2 with TRBJ2-1; D uncertain. This CDR3 spans 12 amino acids. The V end was cut by 3 bases, the J end by 4 bases, with 4 bases between. The germline V gene has CDR1 SGHTA and CDR2 FQGNSA. In nucleotides, the CDR3 is TGTGCCAGCAGCTTCAGTTACAATGAGCAGTTCTTC. As protein: CASSFSYNEQFF.

CDR3 sequence reads: CASSLRDTSSYEQYF. Written as DNA, the CDR3 is TGTGCCAGCAGCCTCCGGGACACCAGCTCCTACGAGCAGTACTTC. The chain couples TRBV14 to TRBJ2-7; tentative D call: TRBD1 (6 bases). Germline lookup yields CDR1 SGHDN and CDR2 FVKESK. The CDR3 contains 15 residues. Between the trimmed V and J ends, which lost 4 bases and 0 bases, there was a span of 13 bases. Using reference TRBV14 and TRBJ2-7 for the parts outside the CDR3, the full variable domain is EAGVTQFPSHSVIEKGQTVTLRCDPISGHDNLYWYRRVMGKEIKFLLHFVKESKQDESGMPNNRFLAERTGGTYSTLKVQPAELEDSGVYFCASSLRDTSSYEQYFGPGTRLTVT.

This chain uses TRBV5-4 with TRBJ2-7, with a possible D match to TRBD1 (6 bases). V lost 4 bases, J lost 2 bases, and 10 bases lay in between. Germline V lookup: CDR1 SGHNT, CDR2 YYREEE (reference sequence). The CDR3 runs to 13 residues. CDR3 sequence: CASSPPGAYEQYF. CDR3 coding DNA: TGTGCCAGCAGCCCACCAGGGGCCTACGAGCAGTACTTC.

The CDR3 region has the DNA TGTGCCACGAAGTGGACAGGGTCTATCAATGAGCAGTTCTTC. Translated, it gives CATKWTGSINEQFF. This chain uses TRBV27 with TRBJ2-1, with 8 bases aligning to TRBD1. CDR3 length: 14 residues. CDR1 and CDR2 from the germline V gene are MNHEY and SMNVEV (reference sequence). V gave up 10 bases and J gave up 6 bases; unmatched junction bases: 11.

The V gene is TRBV27, the J gene TRBJ2-3; TRBD2 might be the D (6 bases). The germline V gene has CDR1 MNHEY and CDR2 SMNVEV (reference sequence). This CDR3 is built from 16 residues. Trimming stripped 5 bases from V and 2 bases from J, with 17 bases between. CDR3: CASSPFAGRITDTQYF. The CDR3 DNA follows: TGTGCCAGCAGTCCCTTCGCGGGGAGAATCACAGATACGCAGTATTTT.

This chain joins TRBV4-1 and TRBJ2-1, with 10 bases fitting TRBD1. The CDR3 has 15 residues. V trimming: 4 bases; J trimming: 4 bases; junction bases outside the gene matches: 4. The germline CDR1 and CDR2 sequences are MGHRA and YSYEKL. CDR3 sequence reads: CASSPTGGSYNEQFF. The CDR3 DNA sequence: TGCGCCAGCAGCCCGACAGGGGGCTCATACAATGAGCAGTTCTTC.

The table lists this clone with a count of one. The chain joins TRBV6-1 to TRBJ1-6; maybe TRBD1 (5 bases). The germline CDR1 and CDR2 sequences are MNHNS and SASEGT. V was pared by 6 bases and J by 0 bases, with 18 bases between. The CDR3 sequence is 18 residues long. For the CDR3, the DNA is TGTGCCAGCAGAGAACCCCCCCAGGGCAGCTCCTATAATTCACCCCTCCACTTT. It translates to CASREPPQGSSYNSPLHF.

This chain connects TRBV7-2 to TRBJ1-4, with D maybe TRBD1 (5 bases). The V end lost 2 bases, the J end lost 4 bases, and 17 bases lay between the germline ends. Germline lookup yields CDR1 SGHTA and CDR2 FQGNSA. The length of the CDR3 is 17 residues. The CDR3 is CASSLFPSGAVNEKLFF. CDR3 sequence (DNA): TGTGCCAGCAGCTTATTTCCCTCCGGGGCGGTTAATGAAAAACTGTTTTTT.

The chain uses TRBV6-6 and TRBJ1-2; D possibly corresponds to TRBD1 (5 bases). Trimming took off 6 bases at V and 8 bases at J, with 22 bases between the two ends. This CDR3 is built from 15 residues. Germline CDR1 reads MNHNY; CDR2 reads SVGAGI (reference sequence). The CDR3 DNA reads as TGTGCCAGCAGCCCTCCCTTCCTGGGGGGAGACGGCTACACCTTC. It specifies CASSPPFLGGDGYTF.

V is TRBV6-5 and J is TRBJ1-1; possible D gene TRBD1, 5 bases. Germline CDR1 is MNHEY and CDR2 is SVGAGI. V lost 6 bases to trimming and J lost 4 bases, with 12 bases between them. CDR3 length: 13 residues. CDR3 bases: TGTGCCAGCAGAACAACCGGGACCACTGAAGCTTTCTTT. It encodes CASRTTGTTEAFF.